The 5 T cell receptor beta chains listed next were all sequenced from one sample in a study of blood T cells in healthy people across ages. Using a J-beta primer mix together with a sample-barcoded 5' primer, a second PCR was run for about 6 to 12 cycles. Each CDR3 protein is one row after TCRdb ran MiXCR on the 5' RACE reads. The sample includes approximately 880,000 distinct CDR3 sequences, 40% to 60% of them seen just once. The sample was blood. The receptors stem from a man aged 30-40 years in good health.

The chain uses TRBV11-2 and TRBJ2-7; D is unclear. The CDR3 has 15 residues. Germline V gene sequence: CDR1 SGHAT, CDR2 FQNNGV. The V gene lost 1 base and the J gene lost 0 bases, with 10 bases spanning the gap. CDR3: CASSLGSGDSYEQYF. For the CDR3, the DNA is TGTGCCAGCAGCTTAGGGTCCGGCGACTCCTACGAGCAGTACTTC.

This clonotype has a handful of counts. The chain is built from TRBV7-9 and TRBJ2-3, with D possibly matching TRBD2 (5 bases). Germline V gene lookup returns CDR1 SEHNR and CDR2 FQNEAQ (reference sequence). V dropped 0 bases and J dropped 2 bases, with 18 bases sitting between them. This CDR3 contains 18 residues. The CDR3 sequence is CASSLAHRAEPLTDTQYF. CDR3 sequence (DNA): TGTGCCAGCAGCTTAGCCCACCGAGCGGAGCCACTCACAGATACGCAGTATTTT. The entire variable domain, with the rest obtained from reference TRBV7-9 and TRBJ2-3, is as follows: DTGVSQNPRHKITKRGQNVTFRCDPISEHNRLYWYRQTLGQGPEFLTYFQNEAQLEKSRLLSDRFSAERPKGSFSTLEIQRTEQGDSAMYLCASSLAHRAEPLTDTQYFGPGTRLTVL.

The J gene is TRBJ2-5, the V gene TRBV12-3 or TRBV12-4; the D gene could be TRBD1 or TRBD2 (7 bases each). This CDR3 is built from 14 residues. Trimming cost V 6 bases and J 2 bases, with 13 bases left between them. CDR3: CASRGGTEQETQYF. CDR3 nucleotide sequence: TGTGCCAGCAGGGGAGGGACAGAACAAGAGACCCAGTACTTC.

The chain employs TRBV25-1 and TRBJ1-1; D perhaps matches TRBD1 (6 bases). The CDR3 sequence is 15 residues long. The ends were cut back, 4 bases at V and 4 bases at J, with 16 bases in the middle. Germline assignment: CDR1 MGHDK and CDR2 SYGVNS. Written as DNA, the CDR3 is TGTGCCAGCAGTGCCCTCCAGGGGTCGGGCACTGAAGCTTTCTTT. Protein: CASSALQGSGTEAFF.

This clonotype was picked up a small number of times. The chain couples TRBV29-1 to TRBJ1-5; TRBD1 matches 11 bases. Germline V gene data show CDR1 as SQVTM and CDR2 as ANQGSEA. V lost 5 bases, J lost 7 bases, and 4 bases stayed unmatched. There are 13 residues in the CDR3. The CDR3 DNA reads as TGCAGCGTTTGGACAGGGGGCGGCCAGCCCCAGCATTTT. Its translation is CSVWTGGGQPQHF.